This T cell receptor beta chain was observed in a study of cytomegalovirus exposure and HLA in healthy donors (dated by TCRdb to about 2017). At the level of the whole study: In an earlier analysis of around 540 of the donors, about 260 Gb of sequence data and 90 million to 130 million unique TCR beta sequences from roughly 180 million T cells were reported. A later genetic analysis used genome-wide SNP genotypes for about 55% of the 666 donors, treating that subset as a discovery cohort. Class I and class II HLA loci were covered by the typing at four-digit resolution. Roughly 300 gigabases of sequencing data and 70 million to 85 million unique TCR sequences were included in an early release covering about 700 HLA-typed donors. Among around 400 genotyped donors of the cohort, an average of about 220,000 unique TCR beta nucleotide sequences was sequenced per donor, of which approximately 18% were non-productive. To predict cytomegalovirus infection status, the study brought together high-throughput TCR immunosequencing, statistical association of individual TCRs with disease status, and machine learning. The study used immunosequencing to profile the T cell repertoires of about 670 subjects and linked those repertoires to cytomegalovirus serostatus. Every repertoire in the discovery cohort had been generated on one and the same sequencing platform. Along with the roughly 710-subject first cohort, a separate validation cohort of around 120 different subjects was used. In a later analysis, previously published TCR beta repertoires from several hundred donors were re-analyzed and high-resolution HLA genotyping was added so that TCR occurrence patterns could be studied. The aim of the study was to test whether cataloging public T cell receptors could identify signatures of past pathogen exposure. An earlier analysis of around 580 of the donors used high-throughput TCR beta sequencing to judge whether each TCR beta V gene segment behaved as functional or pseudogenic. The later analysis used no new phenotypic data to find candidate immune exposures, relying instead on TCR beta sequences and their occurrence across donors. Typing coverage varied by locus: roughly 620-640 donors for A, B, C, DRB1 and DQB1; approximately 520 for DQA1; over 600 for DPA1; 450 to 480 for DPB1. The genetic ancestry cluster associated with self-reported Caucasian donors included about 81% of the approximately 430 genotyped donors. Roughly five DR-DQ haplotypes were treated as single units for association and clustering because of strong linkage in the cohort. Donor age, sex, ethnicity and CMV serostatus were compiled together with the repertoire data.

CDR1 SGHTA and CDR2 FQGNSA are derived from the germline V gene. The CDR3 covers 13 residues, taking in both the cysteine and the phenylalanine. Just the 39-base CDR3 DNA is kept, in frame starting at base 1. V loses 5 bases of germline sequence and J loses 1 base, and the interval between the two ends is 8 bases. With respect to this clone: Its antigen remains unidentified. Per-base quality was not reported, and no clone a single base away is much larger than it.

Paper-wide results and their limitations: Compared with equally common non-associated chains, HLA-associated TCR beta chains in a later analysis were more clonally expanded and had lower generation probabilities. A later analysis found that TCR association rates varied across HLA loci, with DRB1 alleles showing the most associated TCRs and HLA-C alleles the fewest. In both the original and validation cohorts, the classifier was reported to diagnose cytomegalovirus status with high specificity and sensitivity. An earlier analysis of around 600 of the donors showed that most TCR beta V segments appeared in productive rearrangements either about 87% or about 30% of the time, which broadly matched IMGT annotations. In a later analysis, most CMV-associated TCR beta chains were found to appear HLA-restricted, with HLA associations seemingly driven largely by CMV exposure. A later genetic analysis reported fewer N-insertions in productive TCRs among donors in an Asian-associated ancestry cluster than the 666-donor mean. The authors suggested that the approach could potentially be extended to other disease states and immunological phenotypes. A further reported finding was that TCR beta sequences accurately predicted the HLA-A and HLA-B alleles for most subjects in the first cohort. In vitro tests confirmed that a few of the cytomegalovirus-associated TCR beta chains recognize cytomegalovirus antigens. The 87-base-pair reads could not distinguish some IMGT-functional V segments, including TRBV6-2 and TRBV6-3, so those segments were excluded. The only immune exposure information available for the cohort was CMV serostatus. At a false discovery rate of 0.05, a later analysis linked around 17,000 TCR beta sequences to specific HLA alleles. The cohort was sequenced for TCR beta chains only, and without alpha or paired-chain data the features that could be detected were limited. About 15 rarely observed V segments, including chromosome 9 orphons, were excluded from the earlier analysis of about 610 of the donors because counts were too low. In the study, around 150 TCR beta chains were listed as associated with cytomegalovirus. When HLA alleles, especially DR and DQ, strongly co-occurred, TCR associations were difficult to assign to individual alleles. A later genetic analysis associated a missense DCLRE1C variant with V-gene and J-gene trimming of TCR beta chains, and an independent cohort replicated the association. Presence/absence analyses assumed roughly uniform sequencing depth across donors, an assumption that may not hold. The sequencing pipeline was judged likely to have produced a cluster of highly shared sequence variants as a technical artifact. Because HLA typing was unavailable for some donors at each locus, only the typed subset was used in association tests. Linkage disequilibrium might explain the correlated functional status among segregating V segments, but an unknown experimental factor could not be excluded. Several of the top co-occurrence clusters appeared to be linked to parvovirus B19, influenza, CMV and Epstein-Barr virus, according to a later analysis. Most TCR sequences were observed very rarely across donors, whereas some public TCRs were present in many individuals.

The cohort was made up of 666 healthy bone marrow donors. At the time of sampling, all cohort members were nominally healthy, though unrecorded immune exposures were likely present. The donor was CMV seropositive and was included in the group of approximately 300 seropositive cohort members. Each donor provided a peripheral blood sample, and peripheral blood mononuclear cells were used for TCR beta sequencing. Genomic DNA was extracted from the blood cell samples with the Qiagen DNeasy Blood Extraction Kit. Receptor amplification or capture employed the immunoSEQ multiplex PCR assay. For the multiplex PCR, a mixture combining 60 forward primers for TCR Vbeta segments and 13 reverse primers for TCR Jbeta segments was used. A multiplex PCR assay on genomic DNA amplified the CDR3 region of rearranged TCR beta genes. On the Illumina HiSeq System, the amplified TCR beta libraries were sequenced as 87-base-pair reads. In the original analysis: A later analysis tallied roughly 76 million unique TCR beta chains across the 650 to 750 repertoires, and around 10 million of those chains were shared by two or more donors. A nearest-neighbor algorithm error-corrected the raw reads and collapsed the reads into unique sequences, merging closely related sequences to remove PCR and sequencing errors. CDR3 sequences were aligned to IMGT reference sequences to assign V, D and J gene segments. For a sequence to be retained, a match of at least six nucleotides was required to both a V gene segment and a J gene segment. A rearrangement counted as productive if the CDR3 had no stop codons and remained in frame with V and J, and every other rearrangement counted as non-productive. CDR3 was defined according to IMGT convention as the region running from the second conserved V-encoded cysteine to the conserved J-encoded phenylalanine. The earlier analysis of 587 of the donors excluded sequences that lacked an unambiguous match to a single V gene segment. An earlier analysis of some 610 of the donors called V segments functional above 56.7% productive rearrangements and segregating when the between-donor standard deviation exceeded 5%. To diagnose cytomegalovirus status from the catalog of TCR beta chain sequences, a statistical classification framework was built. In a later analysis, V and J genes were assigned by comparing TCR nucleotide sequences against IMGT/GENE-DB human TR gene sequences. The TCRdist pipeline was used in a later analysis to assign CDR3 sequences and most-parsimonious VDJ recombination scenarios. In a later analysis, each TCR beta chain was defined by its CDR3 amino acid sequence together with its V-gene family, and reads without a unique V-gene family were excluded. A later analysis removed several hundred highly shared, low-generation-probability nucleotide sequences to deal with suspected cross-contamination and a sequencing artifact. In a later analysis, a clonal expansion index for each public chain was calculated from normalized within-repertoire ranks of inferred template counts. In a later analysis, generation probabilities were computed using a VDJ recombination model fitted to out-of-frame rearrangements, and the results were checked against IGoR. In a later analysis, hypergeometric tests were used to score TCR-TCR, TCR-HLA and TCR-CMV co-occurrence, with a repertoire-size bias correction applied to TCR pairs. To estimate false discovery rates, a later analysis permuted the HLA or CMV assignments 20 times. In a later analysis, co-occurring TCRs were grouped with DBSCAN, and TCRdist sequence similarity was added when clustering was performed within HLA-allele-positive subsets. For co-occurrence clustering, repertoires with fewer than 30,000 or more than 120,000 public chains were excluded, along with five repertoires with anomalous nucleotide sharing. Entries here come from immuneACCESS through TCRdb and include only in-frame sequences with V and J called. Some clones fail to appear in such tables; in the studies checked, an unresolved V gene covers under half of the shortfall, and the cause of the remainder is unknown. That table gives V, J and clone size, and the DNA gave D and trimming. This sample has just under 250,000 clones in its table, and 82% of those were observed once. Roughly 5% of the sample rests with the top ten.

Sequenced input: PBMCs. The receptor was derived from a woman between 40 and 50 years old in good health and CMV-seropositive. The chain was built from TRBV7-2 and TRBJ1-1; the D gene is unclear. Here is the DNA: TGTGCCAGCAGCACGCAGGAGAACACTGAAGCTTTCTTT. Protein translation: CASSTQENTEAFF.